This TCR beta chain appears in the sequencing data of a study of T cell repertoires in cytomegalovirus infection. Study-wide background: Through public TCR beta signatures, both CMV infection and matching HLA type were indicated.

Via MiXCR, TCRdb re-called the reads, giving one row per CDR3 protein. The sample shows more than 400,000 distinct CDR3 sequences, roughly 29% of them seen only once. Germline V gene data show CDR1 as MGHRA and CDR2 as YSYEKL. Trimming removed 1 base from V and 1 base from J; junction bases left unmatched: 2. The CDR3 sequence is 16 residues long. In its sample, this clonotype was seen a few times. The origin of this receptor is a human donor in good health (CMV status not recorded). Some clones in this sample may be carry-over from other donors' samples. Sequenced material: PBMCs. The chain employs TRBV4-1 and TRBJ2-5, with 11 bases aligning to TRBD2. For the CDR3, the DNA is TGCGCCAGCAGCCAAGGACTAGCGGGGATCCAAGAGACCCAGTACTTC. This codes for CASSQGLAGIQETQYF.